This T cell receptor beta chain was found in a study of lymphopenia after photon versus proton radiotherapy. This clone was recorded once. Germline V lookup: CDR1 SQVTM, CDR2 ANQGSEA. V lost 6 bases, J lost 6 bases, and 10 bases stayed unmatched. This CDR3 region has 14 residues. Measured with immunoSEQ multiplex PCR; TCRdb has only the in-frame clones, and not every one. The sample includes about 12,000 clones, about 89% of them seen just once. The material was peripheral blood, obtained from a patient treated with proton-based radiotherapy. The receptor's source is a man aged 55-75 years with pancreatic cancer. The chain employs TRBV29-1 and TRBJ2-1; 8 bases map to TRBD1. This chain's CDR3 is CSVRWTGTGNEQFF. Here the CDR3 DNA reads TGCAGCGTAAGATGGACAGGGACTGGCAATGAGCAGTTCTTC.